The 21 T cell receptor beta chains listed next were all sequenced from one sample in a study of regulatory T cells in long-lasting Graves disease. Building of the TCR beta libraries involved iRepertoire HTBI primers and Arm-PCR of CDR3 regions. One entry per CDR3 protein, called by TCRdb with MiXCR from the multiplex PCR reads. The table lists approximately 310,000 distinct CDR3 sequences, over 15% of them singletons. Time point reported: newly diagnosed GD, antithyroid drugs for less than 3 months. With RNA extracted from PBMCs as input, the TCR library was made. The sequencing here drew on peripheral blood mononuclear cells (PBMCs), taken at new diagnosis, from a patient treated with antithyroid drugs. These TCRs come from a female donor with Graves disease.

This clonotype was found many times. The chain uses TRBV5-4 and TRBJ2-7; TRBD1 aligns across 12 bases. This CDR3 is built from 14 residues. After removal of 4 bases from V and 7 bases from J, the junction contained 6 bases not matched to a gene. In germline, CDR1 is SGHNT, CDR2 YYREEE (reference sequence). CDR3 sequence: CASSPRDRGQEQYF. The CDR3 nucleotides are TGTGCCAGCAGCCCTCGGGACAGGGGGCAGGAGCAGTACTTC.

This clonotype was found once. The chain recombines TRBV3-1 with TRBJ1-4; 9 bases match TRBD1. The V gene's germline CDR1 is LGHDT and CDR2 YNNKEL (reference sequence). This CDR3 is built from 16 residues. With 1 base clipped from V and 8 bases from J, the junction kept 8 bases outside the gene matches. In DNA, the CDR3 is TGTGCCAGCAGCCAAGCTGAGGGACAGGGTTCGGAAAAACTGTTTTTT. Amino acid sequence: CASSQAEGQGSEKLFF.

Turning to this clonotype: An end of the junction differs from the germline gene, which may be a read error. The CDR3 DNA sequence: TGTGCCAGCAGCTTAGTGAGTGGGCGTAGCATTCAGCAGTTC. Translating it yields CASSLVSGRSIQQF. The gene calls are TRBV11-2 and TRBJ2-4; D is undetermined. Germline V CDR1 and CDR2: SGHAT, FQNNGV. This CDR3 comprises 14 residues. The full variable domain, rest sourced from reference TRBV11-2 and TRBJ2-4, is EAGVAQSPRYKIIEKRQSVAFWCNPISGHATLYWYQQILGQGPKLLIQFQNNGVVDDSQLPKDRFSAERLKGVDSTLKIQPAKLEDSAVYLCASSLVSGRSIQQFGAGTRLSVL.

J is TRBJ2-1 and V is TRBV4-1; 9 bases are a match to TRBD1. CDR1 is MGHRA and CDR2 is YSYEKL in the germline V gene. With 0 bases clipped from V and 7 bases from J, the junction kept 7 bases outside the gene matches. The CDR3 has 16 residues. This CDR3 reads CASSQDRWDRVNEQFF. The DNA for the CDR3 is TGCGCCAGCAGCCAAGATAGGTGGGACAGGGTTAATGAGCAGTTCTTC.

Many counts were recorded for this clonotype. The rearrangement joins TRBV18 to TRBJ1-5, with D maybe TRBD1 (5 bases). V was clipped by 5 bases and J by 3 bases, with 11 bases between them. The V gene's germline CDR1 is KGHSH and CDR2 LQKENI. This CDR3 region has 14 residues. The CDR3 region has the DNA TGTGCCAGCTCAGGTGGGGGGGACAATCAGCCCCAGCATTTT. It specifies CASSGGGDNQPQHF.

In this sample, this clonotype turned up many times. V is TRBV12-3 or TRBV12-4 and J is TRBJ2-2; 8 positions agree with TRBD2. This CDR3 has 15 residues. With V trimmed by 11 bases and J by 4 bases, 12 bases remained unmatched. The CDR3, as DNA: TGTGCCTCAACTACGGCGGGAGGACCCACCGGGGAGCTGTTTTTT. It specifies CASTTAGGPTGELFF.

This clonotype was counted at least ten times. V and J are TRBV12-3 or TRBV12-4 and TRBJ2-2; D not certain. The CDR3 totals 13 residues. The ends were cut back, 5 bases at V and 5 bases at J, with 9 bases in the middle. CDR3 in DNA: TGTGCCAGCAGTAAGCGAACAACCGGGGAGCTGTTTTTT. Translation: CASSKRTTGELFF.

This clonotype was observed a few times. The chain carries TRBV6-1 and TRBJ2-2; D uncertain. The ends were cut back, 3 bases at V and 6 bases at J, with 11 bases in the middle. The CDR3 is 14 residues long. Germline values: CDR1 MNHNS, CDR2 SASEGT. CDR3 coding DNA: TGTGCCAGCAGTGAGACGAGGTTCCCCGGGGAGCTGTTTTTT. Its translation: CASSETRFPGELFF.

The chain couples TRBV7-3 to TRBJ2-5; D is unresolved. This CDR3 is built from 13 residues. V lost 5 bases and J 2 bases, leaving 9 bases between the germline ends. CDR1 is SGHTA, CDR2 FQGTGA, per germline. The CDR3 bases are TGTGCCAGCAGCACGGGTCGTCAAGAGACCCAGTACTTC. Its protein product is CASSTGRQETQYF.

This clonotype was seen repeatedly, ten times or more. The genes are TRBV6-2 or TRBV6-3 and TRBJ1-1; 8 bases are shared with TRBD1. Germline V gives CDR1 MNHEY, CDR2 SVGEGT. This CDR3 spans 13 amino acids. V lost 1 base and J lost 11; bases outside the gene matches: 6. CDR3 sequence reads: CASSYFRGQGAFF. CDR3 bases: TGTGCCAGCAGTTACTTCAGGGGGCAGGGGGCTTTCTTT.

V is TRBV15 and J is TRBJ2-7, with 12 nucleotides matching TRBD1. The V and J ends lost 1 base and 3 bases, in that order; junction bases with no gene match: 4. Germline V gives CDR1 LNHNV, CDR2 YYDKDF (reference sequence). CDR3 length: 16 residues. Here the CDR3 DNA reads TGTGCCACCAGCAGAGCGGGACAGGGGGCGGGCTACGAGCAGTACTTC. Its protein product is CATSRAGQGAGYEQYF.

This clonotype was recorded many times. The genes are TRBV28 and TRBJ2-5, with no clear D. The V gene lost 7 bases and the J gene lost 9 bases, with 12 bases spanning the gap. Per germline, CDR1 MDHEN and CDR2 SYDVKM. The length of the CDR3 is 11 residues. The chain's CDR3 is CASTQGSPQYF. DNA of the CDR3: TGTGCCAGCACCCAAGGCAGTCCCCAGTACTTC.

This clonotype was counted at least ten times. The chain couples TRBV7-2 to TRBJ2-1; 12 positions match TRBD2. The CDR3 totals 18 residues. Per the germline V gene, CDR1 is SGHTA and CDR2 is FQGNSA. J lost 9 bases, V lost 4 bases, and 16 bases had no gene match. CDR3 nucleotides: TGTGCCAGCAGCTCCTCTAGCGGGAGGGCCCCGGATGGGAGTGAGCAGTTCTTC. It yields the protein CASSSSSGRAPDGSEQFF. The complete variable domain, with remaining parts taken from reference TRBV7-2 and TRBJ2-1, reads GAGVSQSPSNKVTEKGKDVELRCDPISGHTALYWYRQSLGQGLEFLIYFQGNSAPDKSGLPSDRFSAERTGGSVSTLTIQRTQQEDSAVYLCASSSSSGRAPDGSEQFFGPGTRLTVL.

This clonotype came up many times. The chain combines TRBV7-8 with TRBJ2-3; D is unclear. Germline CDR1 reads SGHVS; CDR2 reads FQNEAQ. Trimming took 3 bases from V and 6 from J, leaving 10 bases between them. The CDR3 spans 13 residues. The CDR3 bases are TGTGCCAGCAGCTTCGGAGTGGCTGATACGCAGTATTTT. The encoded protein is CASSFGVADTQYF.

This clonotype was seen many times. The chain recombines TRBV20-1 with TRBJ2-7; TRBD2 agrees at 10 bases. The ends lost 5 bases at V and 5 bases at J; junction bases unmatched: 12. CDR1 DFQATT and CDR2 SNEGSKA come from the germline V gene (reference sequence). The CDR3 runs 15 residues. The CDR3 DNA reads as TGCAGTGCTGCTTCTCTAGCGGGAGACGGTCACGAGCAGTACTTC. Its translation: CSAASLAGDGHEQYF.

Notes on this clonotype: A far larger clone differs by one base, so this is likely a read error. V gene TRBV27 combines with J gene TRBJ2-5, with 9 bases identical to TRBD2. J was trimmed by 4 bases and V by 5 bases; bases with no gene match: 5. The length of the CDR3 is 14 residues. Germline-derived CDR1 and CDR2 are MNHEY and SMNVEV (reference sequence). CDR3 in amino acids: CASSGGRAGETQYF. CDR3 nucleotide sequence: TGTGCCAGCAGTGGCGGGAGGGCCGGAGAGACCCAGTACTTC.

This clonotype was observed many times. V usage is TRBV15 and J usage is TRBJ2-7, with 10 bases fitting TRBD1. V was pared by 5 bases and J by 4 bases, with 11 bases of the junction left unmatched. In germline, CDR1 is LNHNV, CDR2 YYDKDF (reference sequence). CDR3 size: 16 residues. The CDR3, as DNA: TGTGCCACCAGCCAAGCCGGGACAGGGGTTGTATACGAGCAGTACTTC. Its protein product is CATSQAGTGVVYEQYF.

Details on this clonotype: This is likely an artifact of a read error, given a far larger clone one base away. CDR3 nucleotide sequence: TGTGCCAGCAGCCCCTCCGGGGGCTCCTATAATTCACCCCTCCGCTTT. It is translated as CASSPSGGSYNSPLRF. The chain is built from TRBV7-2 and TRBJ1-6; D is perhaps TRBD1 (6 bases). Germline V gives CDR1 SGHTA, CDR2 FQGNSA. CDR3 length equals 16 residues.

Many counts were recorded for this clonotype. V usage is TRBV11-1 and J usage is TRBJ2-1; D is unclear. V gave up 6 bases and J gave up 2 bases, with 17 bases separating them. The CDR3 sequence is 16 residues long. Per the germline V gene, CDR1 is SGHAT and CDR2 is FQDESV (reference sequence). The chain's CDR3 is CASRMGTGSAYNEQFF. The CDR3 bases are TGTGCCAGCAGAATGGGTACCGGAAGCGCCTACAATGAGCAGTTCTTC. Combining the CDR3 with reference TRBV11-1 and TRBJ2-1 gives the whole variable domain EAEVAQSPRYKITEKSQAVAFWCDPISGHATLYWYRQILGQGPELLVQFQDESVVDDSQLPKDRFSAERLKGVDSTLKIQPAELGDSAMYLCASRMGTGSAYNEQFFGPGTRLTVL.

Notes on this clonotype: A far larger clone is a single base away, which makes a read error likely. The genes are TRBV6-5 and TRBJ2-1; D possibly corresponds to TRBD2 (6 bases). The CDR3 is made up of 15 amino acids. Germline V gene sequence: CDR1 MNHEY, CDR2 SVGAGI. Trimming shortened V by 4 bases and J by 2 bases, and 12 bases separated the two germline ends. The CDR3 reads CASSLDGSPYNEQFF. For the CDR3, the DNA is TGTGCCAGCAGTTTGGACGGGAGCCCCTACAATGAGCAGTTCTTC.

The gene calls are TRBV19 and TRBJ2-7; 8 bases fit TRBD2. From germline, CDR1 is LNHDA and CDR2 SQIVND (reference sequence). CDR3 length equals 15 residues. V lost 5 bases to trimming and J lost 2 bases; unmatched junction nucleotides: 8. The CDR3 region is CASSDSGIPTYEQYF. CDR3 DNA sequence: TGTGCCAGTAGTGATAGCGGGATCCCCACCTACGAGCAGTACTTC.